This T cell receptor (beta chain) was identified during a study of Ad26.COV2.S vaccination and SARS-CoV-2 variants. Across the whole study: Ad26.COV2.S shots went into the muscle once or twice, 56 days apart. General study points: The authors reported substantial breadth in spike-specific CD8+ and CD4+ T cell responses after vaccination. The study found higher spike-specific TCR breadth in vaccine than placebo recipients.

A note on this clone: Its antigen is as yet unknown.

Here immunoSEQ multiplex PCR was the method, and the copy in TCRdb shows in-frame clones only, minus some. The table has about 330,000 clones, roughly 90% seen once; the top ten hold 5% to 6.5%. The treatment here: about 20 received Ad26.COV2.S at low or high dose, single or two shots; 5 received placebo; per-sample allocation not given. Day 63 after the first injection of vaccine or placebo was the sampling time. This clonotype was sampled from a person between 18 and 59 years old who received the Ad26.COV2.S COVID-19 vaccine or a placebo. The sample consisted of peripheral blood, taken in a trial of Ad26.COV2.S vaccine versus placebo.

The DNA of the CDR3 is TGTTCCTCAGGGTTTGGAACCCGGCCCCAGCATTTT. Encoded protein: CSSGFGTRPQHF. The chain recombines TRBV2 with TRBJ1-5; D is perhaps TRBD1 (5 bases). There are 12 residues in the CDR3. Per the germline V gene, CDR1 is SNHLY and CDR2 is FYNNEI. Drawing the rest from reference TRBV2 and TRBJ1-5, the complete variable domain is EPEVTQTPSHQVTQMGQEVILRCVPISNHLYFYWYRQILGQKVEFLVSFYNNEISEKSEIFDDQFSVERPDGSNFTLKIRSTKLEDSAMYFCSSGFGTRPQHFGDGTRLSIL.